The clone carrying this TCR beta chain was observed a few times. A primer matching the constant region was used to make TCR beta cDNA from 500 to 650 ng of total RNA. TCR beta libraries came from three nested multiplex PCR rounds using slightly modified ARM-PCR. The first two PCR rounds used TRBV1-TRBV30 primers with a Cbeta primer, 9 to 10 cycles each. TCRdb redid the calling of the multiplex PCR reads with MiXCR, one entry per CDR3 protein. The sample has fewer than 350,000 distinct CDR3 sequences; 60% to 80% are singletons. This entry belongs to a study of tumor-infiltrating lymphocytes in primary liver carcinoma. Alongside blood RNA obtained from unsorted whole blood, germline DNA was also extracted. Germline assignment: CDR1 SGHNT and CDR2 YYREEE (reference sequence). This CDR3 is 16 amino acids long. Trimming left V 7 bases short and J 7 bases short, with 26 bases between.

The chain carries TRBV5-4 and TRBJ2-5; D remains ambiguous. The specimen was peripheral blood. The TCR was taken from a man in his forties or fifties with primary liver carcinoma and hepatitis B virus infection. The CDR3 DNA follows: TGTGCCAGCCGTATGAGGATAACGGACCCTTTATGGACCCAGTACTTC. Its protein is CASRMRITDPLWTQYF.